The rows below give T cell receptor beta chains drawn from one sample of a study of cytomegalovirus exposure and HLA in healthy donors. Using immunoSEQ multiplex PCR, the repertoire was profiled, and TCRdb retains in-frame clones only, with some absent. The repertoire consists of about 180,000 clones, with over 70% occurring once and the leading ten covering roughly 3.6%. The sequencing input was PBMCs. Receptors were obtained from a woman aged 55-70 years in good health and CMV-seropositive. CDR3s include the opening cysteine and the closing phenylalanine or tryptophan. Each record gives: clone size, V gene, J gene, D gene, CDR3 protein, CDR3 DNA. D genes are given only for firm matches. Expanded clones are given a class, and other clones once, few, many or no size at all.

.	TRBV28	TRBJ1-5	.	CASSLWATTQPQHF	TGTGCCAGCAGTTTATGGGCGACAACTCAGCCCCAGCATTTT
.	TRBV18	TRBJ2-7	.	CASSPLDREQYF	TGTGCCAGCTCACCACTGGACAGAGAGCAGTACTTC
few	TRBV6-6	TRBJ2-5	TRBD1	CASSRGQETQYF	TGTGCCAGCAGCAGGGGGCAAGAGACCCAGTACTTC
.	TRBV7-2	TRBJ2-5	TRBD2	CASSFLGTSDQETQYF	TGTGCCAGCAGCTTCCTCGGGACTAGCGATCAAGAGACCCAGTACTTC
few	TRBV2	TRBJ2-5	TRBD1	CASSSGQGGGETQYF	TGTGCCAGCAGTTCGGGACAGGGGGGGGGAGAGACCCAGTACTTC
.	TRBV6-1	TRBJ2-4	.	CASSEGYKRNFLAKNIQYF	TGTGCCAGCAGTGAAGGATACAAAAGAAATTTTCTAGCCAAAAACATTCAGTACTTC
few	TRBV27	TRBJ1-5	.	CASSLRGQPQHF	TGTGCCAGCAGTTTAAGGGGACAGCCCCAGCATTTT
.	TRBV2	TRBJ1-2	.	CASSESGDGYTF	TGTGCCAGCAGTGAATCAGGGGACGGCTACACCTTC
once	TRBV27	TRBJ2-3	.	CASSSKTTSTDTQYF	TGTGCCAGCAGTTCCAAGACTACTAGCACAGATACGCAGTATTTT
.	TRBV21-1	TRBJ1-5	.	CASSKDICQPQHF	TGTGCCAGCAGCAAAGATATCTGTCAGCCCCAGCATTTT
few	TRBV19	TRBJ1-2	TRBD1	CASRKTGARYGYTF	TGTGCCAGTAGGAAAACAGGGGCCCGCTATGGCTACACCTTC
.	TRBV5-1	TRBJ1-2	.	CASSLAREYGYTF	TGCGCCAGCAGCTTGGCCCGGGAATATGGCTACACCTTC
.	TRBV28	TRBJ1-2	.	CASRLRGIRSDYGYTF	TGTGCCAGCAGGTTAAGGGGAATCAGGTCCGACTATGGCTACACCTTC
once	TRBV7-9	TRBJ1-1	TRBD1	CASSPSGTVNTEAFF	TGTGCCAGCAGCCCTAGCGGGACAGTGAACACTGAAGCTTTCTTT
few	TRBV6-5	TRBJ2-1	.	CASSPTRLGQFF	TGTGCCAGCAGTCCCACTAGATTGGGGCAGTTCTTC
.	TRBV5-8	TRBJ2-7	.	CASSSTGVFWDWQYF	TGTGCCAGCAGCTCTACAGGGGTATTCTGGGACTGGCAGTACTTC
.	TRBV4-1	TRBJ1-1	TRBD1	CASFTGTGNRGTEAFF	TGCGCCAGTTTTACCGGGACAGGGAATCGGGGCACTGAAGCTTTCTTT
few	TRBV29-1	TRBJ2-1	TRBD2	CSVEKTSGYNEQFF	TGCAGCGTTGAAAAGACTAGCGGTTACAATGAGCAGTTCTTC
.	TRBV6-1	TRBJ2-7	TRBD2	CASSTGTSDYEQYF	TGTGCCAGCAGTACCGGGACTAGCGATTACGAGCAGTACTTC
.	TRBV5-1	TRBJ1-2	TRBD1	CASSLEGQNYGYTF	TGCGCCAGCAGCCTGGAGGGACAGAACTATGGCTACACCTTC
.	TRBV7-3	TRBJ2-6	.	CASGDSSGANGLTF	TGTGCCAGCGGGGATAGCTCTGGGGCCAACGGCCTGACTTTC
.	TRBV7-3	TRBJ2-1	TRBD1	CASSLNGQGYNEQFF	TGTGCCAGCAGCTTAAATGGACAGGGATACAATGAGCAGTTCTTC
.	TRBV6-5	TRBJ1-1	TRBD1	CASTRTGRAEAFF	TGTGCCAGCACCAGGACAGGGCGGGCTGAAGCTTTCTTT
.	TRBV11-3	TRBJ2-1	.	CASSPRDFNEQFF	TGTGCCAGCAGCCCGCGGGACTTCAATGAGCAGTTCTTC
.	TRBV9	TRBJ2-7	TRBD2	CASVDRLAGEEYEQYF	TGTGCCAGCGTAGACCGGCTGGCGGGAGAAGAATACGAGCAGTACTTC
.	TRBV27	TRBJ1-2	.	CASSLLSNYGYTF	TGTGCCAGCAGTTTACTCAGTAACTATGGCTACACCTTC
.	TRBV2	TRBJ2-3	.	CASARGTTRYF	TGTGCCAGCGCCCGGGGAACTACGAGGTATTTT
.	TRBV15	TRBJ2-7	.	CATSPNRQGTYEQYF	TGTGCCACCAGCCCCAATCGGCAGGGAACCTACGAGCAGTACTTC
.	TRBV7-7	TRBJ1-2	TRBD1	CASSPLTGGYGYTF	TGTGCCAGCAGCCCTTTGACAGGGGGATATGGCTACACCTTC
.	TRBV27	TRBJ2-2	.	CATTRTINTGELFF	TGTGCCACCACCCGGACTATAAACACCGGGGAGCTGTTTTTT
once	TRBV7-3	TRBJ2-1	TRBD2	CASSLSGSSYNEQFF	TGTGCCAGCAGCCTTAGCGGGTCCTCCTACAATGAGCAGTTCTTC
.	TRBV10-3	TRBJ2-5	TRBD1	CAISRDRGLETQYF	TGTGCCATCAGCCGGGACAGGGGGCTGGAGACCCAGTACTTC
.	TRBV6-6	TRBJ1-5	TRBD1	CASSDGQGYQPQHF	TGTGCCAGCAGTGACGGACAGGGCTATCAGCCCCAGCATTTT
.	TRBV19	TRBJ1-1	.	CASNVGKNTEAFF	TGTGCCAGTAATGTCGGTAAGAACACTGAAGCTTTCTTT
.	TRBV9	TRBJ2-5	.	CASSVDLLTWAYF	TGTGCCAGCAGCGTGGATCTCTTGACCTGGGCGTACTTC
.	TRBV5-1	TRBJ2-1	TRBD2	CASSPAGDEQFF	TGCGCCAGCAGCCCAGCGGGAGATGAGCAGTTCTTC
.	TRBV6-1	TRBJ2-1	TRBD1	CASTRQGFNEQFF	TGTGCCAGCACCCGACAGGGATTCAATGAGCAGTTCTTC
.	TRBV19	TRBJ2-6	.	CASSTNSGGANVLTF	TGTGCCAGTAGTACAAACTCGGGGGGGGCCAACGTCCTGACTTTC
.	TRBV5-1	TRBJ2-3	.	CASRNGDSDTQYF	TGCGCCAGCAGAAACGGTGATTCAGATACGCAGTATTTT
.	TRBV12-2	TRBJ1-1	.	CASRLVGEGDGKGSGEAFF	TGTGCAAGTCGCTTAGTAGGCGAGGGGGACGGTAAAGGGTCAGGTGAAGCTTTCTTT
.	TRBV5-1	TRBJ2-2	.	CASSAGSPGELFF	TGCGCCAGCAGTGCAGGTTCACCGGGGGAGCTGTTTTTT
.	TRBV29-1	TRBJ2-5	TRBD1	CSVEGQTIETQYF	TGCAGCGTTGAGGGACAGACTATAGAGACCCAGTACTTC
few	TRBV7-2	TRBJ1-3	.	CASSKDRAGNTIYF	TGTGCCAGCAGCAAGGACAGAGCTGGAAACACCATATATTTT
.	TRBV21-1	TRBJ2-1	.	CASSYGWGPYSYNEQFF	TGTGCCAGCAGCTACGGCTGGGGGCCCTACTCCTACAATGAGCAGTTCTTC
.	TRBV7-2	TRBJ2-3	TRBD2	CASSLSGRGTDTQYF	TGTGCCAGCAGTTTAAGCGGGAGGGGCACAGATACGCAGTATTTT
.	TRBV27	TRBJ2-7	TRBD2	CASTGTSENEQYF	TGTGCCAGCACCGGGACTAGCGAGAACGAGCAGTACTTC
few	TRBV5-4	TRBJ1-4	.	CASSLAGVDEKLFF	TGTGCCAGCAGCTTGGCCGGGGTAGATGAAAAACTGTTTTTT
.	TRBV11-2	TRBJ2-7	TRBD1	CASSKAGQGGYEQYF	TGTGCCAGCAGCAAAGCGGGACAGGGGGGCTACGAGCAGTACTTC
.	TRBV28	TRBJ1-4	TRBD1	CASSLVQGGIATNEKLFF	TGTGCCAGCAGTTTGGTACAGGGGGGGATCGCAACTAATGAAAAACTGTTTTTT
.	TRBV7-6	TRBJ1-6	TRBD1	CASSLRGQDSPLHF	TGTGCCAGCAGCTTGAGGGGGCAAGATTCACCCCTCCACTTT
.	TRBV19	TRBJ1-4	.	CASNRQVNEKLFF	TGTGCCAGTAATAGACAGGTTAATGAAAAACTGTTTTTT
.	TRBV5-1	TRBJ2-1	TRBD2	CASSMGLAGEQFF	TGCGCCAGCAGCATGGGACTAGCGGGTGAGCAGTTCTTC
.	TRBV5-1	TRBJ2-2	TRBD2	CASSAAGLARVGELFF	TGCGCCAGCAGCGCCGCGGGACTAGCCCGTGTCGGGGAGCTGTTTTTT
once	TRBV28	TRBJ1-1	.	CASSLRGRDYDREAFF	TGTGCCAGCAGTTTACGGGGGAGGGACTACGATAGGGAAGCTTTCTTT
.	TRBV5-1	TRBJ1-4	TRBD1	CASSTTGLNEKLFF	TGCGCCAGCAGCACGACAGGGCTTAATGAAAAACTGTTTTTT
.	TRBV4-3	TRBJ1-6	.	CASSQAGNSPLHF	TGCGCCAGCAGCCAAGCAGGGAATTCACCCCTCCACTTT
.	TRBV7-2	TRBJ2-5	TRBD2	CASSSGTSGGARETQYF	TGTGCCAGCAGCTCCGGGACTAGCGGGGGGGCCAGAGAGACCCAGTACTTC
.	TRBV28	TRBJ2-7	.	CASSQGWTAASYEQYF	TGTGCCAGCAGCCAAGGGTGGACAGCGGCCTCCTACGAGCAGTACTTC
.	TRBV12-2	TRBJ1-1	.	CASRPPVQNTEAFF	TGTGCAAGTCGCCCCCCGGTCCAAAACACTGAAGCTTTCTTT
.	TRBV7-2	TRBJ1-2	.	CASSPAPGYGYTF	TGTGCCAGCAGCCCGGCCCCAGGCTATGGCTACACCTTC